This T cell receptor beta chain was sequenced in a study of shared clonotypes between healthy human individuals. At a deep level, the assay was run. The repertoire was sequenced with immunoSEQ multiplex PCR; TCRdb's copy has only in-frame clones and lacks some. Of around 1.6 million clones detected, 95% to 99% appear once; the ten largest clones hold approximately 0.45%. The germline gives CDR1 MNHEY, CDR2 SMNVEV (reference sequence). The CDR3 is 15 amino acids. Trimming left V 5 bases short and J 0 bases short, with 13 bases between. The specimen was naive CD4+ T cells sorted from blood. Indicated subset: CD45RA+ positively selected. The receptor was derived from a young man in good health. V is TRBV27 and J is TRBJ1-1; D gene ambiguous. The CDR3 sequence is CASSPAPVMNTEAFF. CDR3 nucleotides: TGTGCCAGCAGTCCCGCACCCGTAATGAACACTGAAGCTTTCTTT.